The rows below give T cell receptor beta chains drawn from one sample of a study of brain T cells in children with intractable seizures. The table came from immunoSEQ multiplex PCR; TCRdb's copy has only in-frame clones and leaves some out. The sample consists of around 38,000 clones, 80% to 95% of them appearing once. The specimen was peripheral blood, collected at surgery. These receptors were taken from a girl aged 2 to 9 with tuberous sclerosis and intractable seizures. CDR3s leave out the opening cysteine and the closing phenylalanine or tryptophan. The D gene is left open where the match is weak.

ASSLRPGSGNEQF | . | TRBV5-1
ASSLGQGHTGELF | TRBD1 | TRBV7-9
ASSSLSSTGELF | . | TRBV5-4
ASSLGPIGNQPQH | . | TRBV7-2
ASSPTGGAGTQY | TRBD1 | TRBV5-1
ASSLATGQGSSYEQY | TRBD1 | TRBV5-5
ASSEWGKRETQY | . | TRBV6-1
ANSYGRTDTQY | . | TRBV6-5
ASSHIGGNTDTQY | . | TRBV6-5
ASSTGVGVSGANVLT | . | TRBV25-1
ASGLVPYNGYT | . | TRBV12-5
ASSTHEGYNSPLH | . | TRBV27
AISTGNTEAF | . | TRBV10-3
ATTTGRSNYGYT | . | TRBV24-1
ASSYGAGNYGYT | . | TRBV6-5
ATSTTDSYEQY | . | TRBV24-1